This T cell receptor (beta chain) stems from a study of blood T cells in healthy people across ages. Study observations and caveats: Measured against age, TCR beta diversity per million T cells decreased in a roughly linear manner. Samples with more naive T cells showed higher observed beta diversity.

On this clonotype itself: Its matching antigen is unknown.

The junction had 15 bases not matched to a gene; V was cut back by 4 bases and J by 0 bases. CDR1 and CDR2 (germline): SEHNR, FQNEAQ (reference sequence). The CDR3 runs 19 residues. Then a second PCR, running about 6 to 11 cycles, was carried out with a sample-barcoded 5' primer and a J-beta primer mix. TCRdb redid the calling of the 5' RACE reads with MiXCR, one entry per CDR3 protein. The sample records 800,000 or so distinct CDR3 sequences, around 25% being singletons. These same records also appear under a second study, on T cells of mothers and their children.

This receptor was taken from a boy younger than 18 in good health. Sequences were obtained from blood. The V call is TRBV7-9, the J call TRBJ2-4; 7 positions agree with TRBD1. The CDR3 DNA reads TGTGCCAGCAGCTCCGGACAGGCTAAAGGGGTTAAAGCCAAAAACATTCAGTACTTC. The encoded protein is CASSSGQAKGVKAKNIQYF.